This TCR beta chain appears in the sequencing data of a study of blood T cells in healthy people across ages. A sample-barcoded 5' primer and a J-beta primer mix were used in a second PCR of roughly 6 to 11 cycles. Each cDNA was tagged by a template-switch adaptor containing 12 random nucleotides. TCRdb used MiXCR to reprocess the 5' RACE reads, holding one entry per CDR3 protein. There are more than 550,000 distinct CDR3 sequences in the sample; 22% occur only once, and 22% lies in the top ten. The V end lost 7 bases, the J end lost 1 base, and 11 bases lay between the germline ends. This CDR3 has 13 amino acids. In germline, CDR1 is SGHRS, CDR2 YFSETQ. There are many counts of this clonotype. Antigen specificity is unknown. Findings and caveats of the study: Among long-lived donors, naive CD4+ cells were more numerous and diversity higher than in aged donors.

The chain links TRBV5-1 to TRBJ1-1; unclear D gene. The clonotype comes from a man aged 65 to 79 in good health. Sequencing was carried out using blood. CDR3 coding DNA: TGCGCCAGCGTTCTAAGGGCGAACACTGAAGCTTTCTTT. Amino acids: CASVLRANTEAFF.